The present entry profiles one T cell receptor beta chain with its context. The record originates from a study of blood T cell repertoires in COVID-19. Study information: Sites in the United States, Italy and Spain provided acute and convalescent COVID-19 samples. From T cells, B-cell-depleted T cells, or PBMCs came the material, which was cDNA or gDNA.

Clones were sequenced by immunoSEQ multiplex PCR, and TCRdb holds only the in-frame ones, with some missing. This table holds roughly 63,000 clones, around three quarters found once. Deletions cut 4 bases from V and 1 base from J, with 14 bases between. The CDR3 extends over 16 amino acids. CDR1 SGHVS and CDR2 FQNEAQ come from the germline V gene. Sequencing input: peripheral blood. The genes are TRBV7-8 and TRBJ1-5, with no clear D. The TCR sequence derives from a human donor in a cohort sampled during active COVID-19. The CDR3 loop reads CASSSGPLGSNQPQHF. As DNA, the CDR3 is TGTGCCAGCAGCTCCGGCCCTCTCGGGAGCAATCAGCCCCAGCATTTT.